The rows below give T cell receptor beta chains drawn from one sample of a study of T cells after yellow fever vaccination. TCRdb processed the 5' RACE reads anew with MiXCR; each CDR3 protein has one entry. The table lists a few hundred thousand distinct CDR3 sequences, 3% to 4.5% of them singletons. The sample here was PBMCs, taken on the day of the yellow fever booster vaccination. The origin of the receptors is a man between 18 and 35 years old who received the YFV17D yellow fever vaccine. The CDR3 runs from the conserved cysteine through the conserved F or W. A D gene is named only where the DNA matches it firmly. Clone sizes are given selectively: once, few, many, or a class where the clone is expanded.

clone size	J gene	D gene	V gene	CDR3 DNA	CDR3 protein
few	TRBJ1-4	-	TRBV18	TGTGCCAGCTCGCCCTATGAAGAACAGGGTAATGAAAAACTGTTTTTT	CASSPYEEQGNEKLFF
few	TRBJ1-4	-	TRBV3-2	TGTGCCAGCAGCCAATGGGCAGGATATGAAAAACTGTTTTTT	CASSQWAGYEKLFF
many	TRBJ2-1	TRBD2	TRBV6-6	TGTGCCAGCTCTCAAACCTCGGGAGGTCAGAATGAGCAGTTCTTC	CASSQTSGGQNEQFF
few	TRBJ2-2	-	TRBV24-1	TGTGCCACCAGTGATTTGTCCACCGGGGAGCTGTTTTTT	CATSDLSTGELFF
many	TRBJ2-2	-	TRBV5-1	TGCGCCAGCAGCTGGGACATCACCGGGGAGCTGTTTTTT	CASSWDITGELFF
-	TRBJ2-2	-	TRBV5-4	TGTGCCAGCAGCCCGGAAGGGGGGACCGGGGAGCTGTTTTTT	CASSPEGGTGELFF
few	TRBJ1-4	TRBD1	TRBV3-1	TGTGCCAGCAGTTTCAGGGGGGGGCTCCGGGAAAAACTGTTTTTT	CASSFRGGLREKLFF
many	TRBJ2-7	-	TRBV5-5	TGTGCCAGCAGCTTGGGTCAGAGAATGGACGAGCAGTACTTC	CASSLGQRMDEQYF
-	TRBJ1-6	-	TRBV7-2	TGTGCCAGCAGCTTCGCGCGGGACAATAATTCACCCCTCCACTTT	CASSFARDNNSPLHF
-	TRBJ2-3	-	TRBV11-2	TGTGCCAGCAGCTCCCGATCGGGCGGCGCCACAGATACGCAGTATTTT	CASSSRSGGATDTQYF
-	TRBJ2-3	-	TRBV5-1	TGCGCCAGCAGCTTTTTGAGGGTCGGGGATACGCAGTATTTT	CASSFLRVGDTQYF
few	TRBJ2-7	TRBD1	TRBV5-8	TGTGCCAGCAGCTTGGGACAGGGGAGCCCCGGGCAGTACTTC	CASSLGQGSPGQYF
many	TRBJ1-2	-	TRBV9	TGTGCCAGCAGCGTAGGAGGGGACTATGGCTACACCTTC	CASSVGGDYGYTF
many	TRBJ2-7	-	TRBV5-1	TGCGCCAGCAGCTTGTTGACAGACGAATACGAGCAGTACTTC	CASSLLTDEYEQYF
few	TRBJ2-3	TRBD2	TRBV20-1	TGCAGTGTTGAGATGGGACTAGCTACAGATACGCAGTATTTT	CSVEMGLATDTQYF
few	TRBJ1-2	-	TRBV12-3/TRBV12-4	TGTGCCAGCAGTTTAGGGTCGCCTAGGGGTTGGGGCTACACCTTC	CASSLGSPRGWGYTF
few	TRBJ2-3	-	TRBV15	TGTGCCACCAGCAGAGATCAGGCAGAATTCGGGGATACGCAGTATTTT	CATSRDQAEFGDTQYF
many	TRBJ2-2	-	TRBV6-1	TGTGCCAGCGGGGCGGGGACCTGGAACACCGGGGAGCTGTTTTTT	CASGAGTWNTGELFF
-	TRBJ2-7	-	TRBV20-1	TGCAGTGCCCCGGACATTTTTACCTACGAGCAGTACTTC	CSAPDIFTYEQYF
many	TRBJ2-2	TRBD2	TRBV7-2	TGTGCCAGCAGCAGATTCCGGGGGGGTAACACCGGGGAGCTGTTTTTT	CASSRFRGGNTGELFF
few	TRBJ2-2	-	TRBV19	TGTGCCAGTAGTACGGACGGTTCAACCGGGGAGCTGTTTTTT	CASSTDGSTGELFF
few	TRBJ1-2	TRBD1	TRBV7-3	TGTGCCAGCAGCCCGGGACAGGGGAATGGCTACACCTTC	CASSPGQGNGYTF
-	TRBJ2-2	-	TRBV24-1	TGTGCCACCAGGGCAGCCACGAACACCGGGGAGCTGTTTTTT	CATRAATNTGELFF
many	TRBJ2-5	TRBD2	TRBV12-3/TRBV12-4	TGTGCCAGCAGGGGTGAGACTAGCGGGGTATCGGAGACCCAGTACTTC	CASRGETSGVSETQYF
many	TRBJ2-2	-	TRBV27	TGTGCCAGCAGTTCGCAGGGACCCCTGCTGTTTTTT	CASSSQGPLLFF
-	TRBJ2-1	-	TRBV7-2	TGTGCCAGCGGAACCTCAATACCCTTATACAATGAGCAGTTCTTC	CASGTSIPLYNEQFF
many	TRBJ2-1	-	TRBV15	TGTGCCACCAGCAGATCGCACTACAATGAGCAGTTCTTC	CATSRSHYNEQFF
-	TRBJ2-5	-	TRBV28	TGTGCCAGCAGCGACAGGTTCGGGGCCCAGTACTTC	CASSDRFGAQYF
-	TRBJ2-7	TRBD2	TRBV7-9	TGTGCCAGCAGCTTGCGGGGGGCCTACGTAAGCGAGCAGTACTTC	CASSLRGAYVSEQYF
-	TRBJ2-5	TRBD1	TRBV3-1	TGTGCCAGCAGCCAAGATTCTCTCCCCGGGACAGGGGGCAAGGAAGAGACCCAGTACTTC	CASSQDSLPGTGGKEETQYF
many	TRBJ2-2	-	TRBV24-1	TGTGCCACCAGTGACGCCAGATCCACCGGGGAGCTGTTTTTT	CATSDARSTGELFF
few	TRBJ2-3	-	TRBV6-4	TGTGCCAGCAGTGACAGAGCGGACACAGATACGCAGTATTTT	CASSDRADTDTQYF
many	TRBJ2-1	TRBD2	TRBV7-2	TGTGCCAGCCGATTGCTCAGCGGGGGGCAGGATGAGCAGTTCTTC	CASRLLSGGQDEQFF